The T cell receptor beta chain under discussion was sequenced for a study of blood T cell repertoires in COVID-19. Study information: Sites in the United States, Italy and Spain provided acute and convalescent COVID-19 samples.

CDR1 LNHDA and CDR2 SQIVND come from the germline V gene (reference sequence). Trimming removed 4 bases from V and 7 bases from J; junction bases left unmatched: 19. The CDR3 loop spans 18 amino acids. The data were produced by immunoSEQ multiplex PCR, yet TCRdb's version contains in-frame clones alone and is incomplete. The profile covers tens of thousands of clones, with about 80% appearing a single time and around a sixth taken by the ten largest. The sequenced material came from peripheral blood. The J gene is TRBJ1-5, the V gene TRBV19; 7 positions agree with TRBD1. The receptor's source is a human donor in a cohort sampled during active COVID-19. The CDR3 coding sequence is TGTGCCAGTAGTACTCGGACTCAAGCCCGGGGCAGGGGGCAGCCCCAGCATTTT. Translation: CASSTRTQARGRGQPQHF. The variable domain in full, completed from reference TRBV19 and TRBJ1-5, reads DGGITQSPKYLFRKEGQNVTLSCEQNLNHDAMYWYRQDPGQGLRLIYYSQIVNDFQKGDIAEGYSVSREKKESFPLTVTSAQKNPTAFYLCASSTRTQARGRGQPQHFGDGTRLSIL.